The 9 T cell receptor beta chains presented below share a single source sample, sequenced in a study of regulatory T cells. The primer mix had 52 TRBV and 13 TRBJ primers. Generated by immunoSEQ multiplex PCR, the TCRdb table keeps only in-frame clones and is missing some. The sample contains tens of thousands of clones, 85% to 95% of which appear only once. The antigens of these receptors remain unknown. Study-wide results and limits: Hydrophobic residues at CDR3 positions 6 and 7 were enriched in conventional CD4+ T cells of CD3G-deficient patients.

Sequencing was carried out using conventional CD4+ T cells sorted from blood. Receptors were obtained from a child younger than 10 with CD3G deficiency.

The rearrangement links TRBV7-8 to TRBJ2-7; 9 positions match TRBD1. The length of the CDR3 is 15 residues. Germline values: CDR1 SGHVS, CDR2 FQNEAQ. J was trimmed by 4 bases and V by 5 bases; bases with no gene match: 9. The CDR3 here is CASSPGTGISYEQYF. Here the CDR3 DNA reads TGTGCCAGCAGCCCCGGGACAGGGATATCATACGAGCAGTACTTC.

The chain combines TRBV20-1 with TRBJ2-7, with TRBD2 matching 12 bases. Germline V gives CDR1 DFQATT, CDR2 SNEGSKA (reference sequence). This CDR3 is 11 amino acids long. Germline trimming cut 2 bases from V and 11 bases from J; bases unmatched to any gene: 1. This CDR3 reads CSARLAGGEYF. The CDR3 region has the DNA TGCAGTGCTAGACTAGCGGGAGGGGAGTACTTC.

V usage is TRBV30 and J usage is TRBJ2-7; possibly TRBD2 for D (6 bases). CDR1 and CDR2 from the germline V gene are GTSNPN and SVGIG (reference sequence). The length of the CDR3 is 13 residues. Trimming took off 3 bases at V and 6 bases at J, with 15 bases between the two ends. CDR3 protein: CAWRRTQGGEQYF. In DNA, the CDR3 is TGTGCCTGGAGACGGACTCAGGGAGGCGAGCAGTACTTC.

The gene calls are TRBV28 and TRBJ2-2; 11 bases line up with TRBD2. The germline CDR1 and CDR2 sequences are MDHEN and SYDVKM. The CDR3 consists of 17 residues. The trim removed 4 bases at V and 2 bases at J, leaving 6 bases unmatched. The CDR3 region has the DNA TGTGCCAGCAGTTCTGCCGGGACTAGCGGAAACACCGGGGAGCTGTTTTTT. Translated: CASSSAGTSGNTGELFF.

The V gene is TRBV6-1, the J gene TRBJ1-5; no definite D call. The length of the CDR3 is 13 residues. Germline loops: CDR1 MNHNS, CDR2 SASEGT. V was shortened by 8 bases and J by 0 bases, with 8 bases between the two germline ends. The CDR3 loop is CASRFISNQPQHF. In DNA form, the CDR3 reads TGTGCCAGCCGCTTCATTAGCAATCAGCCCCAGCATTTT.

The chain carries TRBV5-1 and TRBJ2-5; 11 positions match TRBD2. The germline CDR1 and CDR2 sequences are SGHRS and YFSETQ. The CDR3 covers 15 residues. V was pared by 4 bases and J by 1 base, with 3 bases of the junction left unmatched. The DNA of the CDR3 is TGCGCCAGCAGCCTTAGCGGGAGGGCCCAAGAGACCCAGTACTTC. Amino acids: CASSLSGRAQETQYF.

The chain carries TRBV6-6 and TRBJ2-5, with D perhaps TRBD1 (7 bases). CDR3 length: 14 amino acids. Germline V lookup: CDR1 MNHNY, CDR2 SVGAGI (reference sequence). Trimming took 5 bases from V and 7 from J, leaving 17 bases between them. DNA of the CDR3: TGTGCCAGCAGTGACCCAGGGGGGTCCGGGACCCAGTACTTC. Protein: CASSDPGGSGTQYF.

The V gene is TRBV7-9, the J gene TRBJ2-3; 7 bases map to TRBD2. J gave up 4 bases and V 2 bases, and 6 bases lay outside the gene matches. The CDR3 contains 15 residues. In germline, CDR1 is SEHNR, CDR2 FQNEAQ (reference sequence). The CDR3 region has the DNA TGTGCCAGCAGCTTAATGGGACTACCCCCAGATACGCAGTATTTT. It yields the protein CASSLMGLPPDTQYF. The full variable domain, rest sourced from reference TRBV7-9 and TRBJ2-3, is DTGVSQNPRHKITKRGQNVTFRCDPISEHNRLYWYRQTLGQGPEFLTYFQNEAQLEKSRLLSDRFSAERPKGSFSTLEIQRTEQGDSAMYLCASSLMGLPPDTQYFGPGTRLTVL.

The J gene is TRBJ2-7, the V gene TRBV28, with a weak D call TRBD1 (6 bases). The germline V gene has CDR1 MDHEN and CDR2 SYDVKM. V lost 4 bases, J lost 4 bases, and 17 bases lay in between. The CDR3 runs 15 residues. In DNA form, the CDR3 reads TGTGCCAGCAGTTCCGGGACACAACGCTATTACGAGCAGTACTTC. Its translation: CASSSGTQRYYEQYF. Using reference TRBV28 and TRBJ2-7 for the parts outside the CDR3, the full variable domain is DVKVTQSSRYLVKRTGEKVFLECVQDMDHENMFWYRQDPGLGLRLIYFSYDVKMKEKGDIPEGYSVSREKKERFSLILESASTNQTSMYLCASSSGTQRYYEQYFGPGTRLTVT.